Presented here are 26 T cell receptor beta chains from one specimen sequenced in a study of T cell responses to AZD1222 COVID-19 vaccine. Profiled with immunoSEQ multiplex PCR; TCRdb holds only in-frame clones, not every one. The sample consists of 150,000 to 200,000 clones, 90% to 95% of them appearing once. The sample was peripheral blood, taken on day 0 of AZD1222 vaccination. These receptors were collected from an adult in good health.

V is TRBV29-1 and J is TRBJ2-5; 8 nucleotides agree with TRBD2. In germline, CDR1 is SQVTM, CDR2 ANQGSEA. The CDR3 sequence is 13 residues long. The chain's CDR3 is CSHQVGGAETQYF. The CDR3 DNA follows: TGCAGTCACCAAGTCGGGGGGGCTGAGACCCAGTACTTC.

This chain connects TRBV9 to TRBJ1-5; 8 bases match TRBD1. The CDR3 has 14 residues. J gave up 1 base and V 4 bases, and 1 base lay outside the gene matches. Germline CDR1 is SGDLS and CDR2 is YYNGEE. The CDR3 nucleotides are TGTGCCAGCAGCCAGGGGGCGAGCAATCAGCCCCAGCATTTT. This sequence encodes CASSQGASNQPQHF. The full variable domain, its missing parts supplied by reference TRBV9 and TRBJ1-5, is DSGVTQTPKHLITATGQRVTLRCSPRSGDLSVYWYQQSLDQGLQFLIQYYNGEERAKGNILERFSAQQFPDLHSELNLSSLELGDSALYFCASSQGASNQPQHFGDGTRLSIL.

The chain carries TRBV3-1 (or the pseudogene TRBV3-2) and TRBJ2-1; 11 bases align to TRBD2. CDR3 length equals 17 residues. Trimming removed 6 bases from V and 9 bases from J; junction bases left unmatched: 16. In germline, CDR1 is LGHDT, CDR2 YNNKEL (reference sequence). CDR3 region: CASSPESTSGRVREQFF. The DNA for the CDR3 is TGTGCCAGCAGTCCCGAATCAACTAGCGGGAGAGTTCGTGAGCAGTTCTTC.

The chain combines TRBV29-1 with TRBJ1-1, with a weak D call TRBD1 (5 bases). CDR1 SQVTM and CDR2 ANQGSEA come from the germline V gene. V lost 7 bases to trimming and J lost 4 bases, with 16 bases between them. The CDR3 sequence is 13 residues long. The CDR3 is CSASLGVGTEAFF. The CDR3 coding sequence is TGCAGCGCCTCCCTGGGGGTCGGCACTGAAGCTTTCTTT.

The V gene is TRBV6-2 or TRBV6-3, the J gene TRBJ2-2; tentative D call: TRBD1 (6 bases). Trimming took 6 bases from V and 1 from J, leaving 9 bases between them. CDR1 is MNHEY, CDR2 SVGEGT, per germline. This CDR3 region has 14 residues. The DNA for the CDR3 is TGTGCCAGCAGCCGACAGGAGAACACCGGGGAGCTGTTTTTT. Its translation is CASSRQENTGELFF.

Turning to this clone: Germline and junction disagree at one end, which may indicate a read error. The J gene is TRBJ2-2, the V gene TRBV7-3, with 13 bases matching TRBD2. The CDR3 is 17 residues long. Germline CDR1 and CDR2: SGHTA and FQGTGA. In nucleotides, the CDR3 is TGTACCAGCAGCAAACTAGCGGGAGGGATAAACACCGGGGAGCTGTTTTTT. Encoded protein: CTSSKLAGGINTGELFF.

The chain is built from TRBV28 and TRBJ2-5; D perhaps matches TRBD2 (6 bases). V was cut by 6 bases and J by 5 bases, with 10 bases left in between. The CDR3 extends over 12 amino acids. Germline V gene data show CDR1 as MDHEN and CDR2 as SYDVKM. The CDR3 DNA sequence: TGTGCCAGCAGCGGGGCGGGGGAGACCCAGTACTTC. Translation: CASSGAGETQYF.

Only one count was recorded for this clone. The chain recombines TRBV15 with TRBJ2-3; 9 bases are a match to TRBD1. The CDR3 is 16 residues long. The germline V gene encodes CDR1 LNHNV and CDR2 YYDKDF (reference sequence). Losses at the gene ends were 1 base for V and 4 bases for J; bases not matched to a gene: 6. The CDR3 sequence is CATSRAVTGGADTQYF. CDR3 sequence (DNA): TGTGCCACCAGCAGAGCCGTGACAGGGGGTGCAGATACGCAGTATTTT.

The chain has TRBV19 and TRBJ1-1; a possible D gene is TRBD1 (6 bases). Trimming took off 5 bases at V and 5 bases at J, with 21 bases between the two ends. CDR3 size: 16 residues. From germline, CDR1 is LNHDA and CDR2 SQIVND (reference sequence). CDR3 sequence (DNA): TGTGCCAGTAGTGTTTTATCGCGGGGGCGTCGTACTGAAGCTTTCTTT. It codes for CASSVLSRGRRTEAFF.

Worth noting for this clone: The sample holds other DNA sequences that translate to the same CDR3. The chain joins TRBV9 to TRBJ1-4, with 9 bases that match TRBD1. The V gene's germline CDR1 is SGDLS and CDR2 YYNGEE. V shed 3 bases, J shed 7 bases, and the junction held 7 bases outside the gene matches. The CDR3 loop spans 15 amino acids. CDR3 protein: CASSAAGTGSEKLFF. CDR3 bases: TGTGCCAGCAGCGCCGCCGGGACAGGGAGTGAAAAACTGTTTTTT.

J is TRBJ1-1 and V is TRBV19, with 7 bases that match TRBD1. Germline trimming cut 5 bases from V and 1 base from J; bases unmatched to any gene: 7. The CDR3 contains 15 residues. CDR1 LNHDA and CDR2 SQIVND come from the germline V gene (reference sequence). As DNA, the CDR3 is TGTGCCAGTAGTTCCCAGAGGGGGCGGAACACTGAAGCTTTCTTT. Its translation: CASSSQRGRNTEAFF.

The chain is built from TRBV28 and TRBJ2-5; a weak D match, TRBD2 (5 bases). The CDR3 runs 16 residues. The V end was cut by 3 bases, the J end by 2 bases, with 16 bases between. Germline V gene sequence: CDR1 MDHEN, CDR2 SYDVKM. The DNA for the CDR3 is TGTGCCAGCAGTTTTGGTGAATTTAGGACTCAAGAGACCCAGTACTTC. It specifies CASSFGEFRTQETQYF.

This CDR3 is CASSLLPLNTEAFF. As DNA, the CDR3 is TGTGCCAGCAGTTTACTCCCATTGAACACTGAAGCTTTCTTT. The chain recombines TRBV28 with TRBJ1-1; no definite D call. Germline values: CDR1 MDHEN, CDR2 SYDVKM. The CDR3 is 14 residues long. Between the trimmed V and J ends, which lost 2 bases and 0 bases, there was a span of 7 bases.

DNA for the CDR3: TGTGCCAGCACTTTCGGGGGGGTATCTGAAGCTTTCTTT. Its protein product is CASTFGGVSEAFF. The V gene is TRBV25-1, the J gene TRBJ1-1, with D perhaps TRBD1 (5 bases). This CDR3 is 13 amino acids long. CDR1 and CDR2 (germline): MGHDK, SYGVNS. With 7 bases removed from V and 6 bases from J, the gap between germline ends came to 15 bases.

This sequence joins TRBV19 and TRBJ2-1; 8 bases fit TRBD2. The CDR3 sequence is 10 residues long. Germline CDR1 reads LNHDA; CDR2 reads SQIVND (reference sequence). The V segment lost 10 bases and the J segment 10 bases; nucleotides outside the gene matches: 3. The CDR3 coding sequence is TGTGCCACTGCGGGGGGAGAGCAGTTCTTC. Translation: CATAGGEQFF.

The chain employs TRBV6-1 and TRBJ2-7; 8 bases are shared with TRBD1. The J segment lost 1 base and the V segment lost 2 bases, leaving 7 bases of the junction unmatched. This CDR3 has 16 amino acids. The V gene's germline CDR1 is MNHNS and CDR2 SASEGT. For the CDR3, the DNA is TGTGCCAGCAGTGAATTTCAGGACAGGGCATCCTACGAGCAGTACTTC. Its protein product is CASSEFQDRASYEQYF.

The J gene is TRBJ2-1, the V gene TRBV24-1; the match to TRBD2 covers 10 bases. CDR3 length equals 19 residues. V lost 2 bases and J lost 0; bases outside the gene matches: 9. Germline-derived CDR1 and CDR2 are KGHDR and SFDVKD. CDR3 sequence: CATSDWVPLAGGSYNEQFF. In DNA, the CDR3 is TGTGCCACCAGTGATTGGGTCCCCTTAGCGGGGGGCTCCTACAATGAGCAGTTCTTC.

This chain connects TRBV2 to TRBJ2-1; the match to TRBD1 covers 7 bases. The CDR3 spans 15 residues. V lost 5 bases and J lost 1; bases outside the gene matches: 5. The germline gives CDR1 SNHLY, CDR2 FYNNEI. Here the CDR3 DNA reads TGTGCCAGCAGTCAGGACAGGCGATCCTACAATGAGCAGTTCTTC. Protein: CASSQDRRSYNEQFF.

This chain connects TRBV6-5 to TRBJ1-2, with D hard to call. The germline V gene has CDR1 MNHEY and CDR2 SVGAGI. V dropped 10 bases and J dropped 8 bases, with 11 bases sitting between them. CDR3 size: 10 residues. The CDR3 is CATGPSGYTF. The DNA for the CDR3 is TGTGCCACCGGCCCCTCGGGCTACACCTTC.

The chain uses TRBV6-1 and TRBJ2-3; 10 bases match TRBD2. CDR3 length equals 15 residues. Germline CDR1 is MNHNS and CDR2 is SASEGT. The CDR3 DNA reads TGTGCATGCCTGGTAGAGCGGGAGGGGTCAGATACGCAGTATTTT. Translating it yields CACLVEREGSDTQYF.

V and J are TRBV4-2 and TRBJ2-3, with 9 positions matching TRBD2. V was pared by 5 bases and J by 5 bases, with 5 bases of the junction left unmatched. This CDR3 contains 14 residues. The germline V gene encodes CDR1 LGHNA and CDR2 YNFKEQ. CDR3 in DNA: TGTGCCAGCAGCGCCGAACTAGCGGGAGATACGCAGTATTTT. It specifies CASSAELAGDTQYF.

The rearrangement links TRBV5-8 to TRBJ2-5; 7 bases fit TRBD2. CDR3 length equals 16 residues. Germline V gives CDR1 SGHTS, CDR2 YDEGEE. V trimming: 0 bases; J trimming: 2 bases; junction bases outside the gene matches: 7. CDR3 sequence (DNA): TGTGCCAGCAGCTTGGCCCTAGCGGTCCTTCAAGAGACCCAGTACTTC. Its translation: CASSLALAVLQETQYF.

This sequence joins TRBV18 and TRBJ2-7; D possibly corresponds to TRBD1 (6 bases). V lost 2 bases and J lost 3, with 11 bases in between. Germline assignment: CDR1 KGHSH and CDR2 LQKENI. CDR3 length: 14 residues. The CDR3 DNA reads TGTGCCAGCTCACCATCAGGGGAGAACTACGAGCAGTACTTC. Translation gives CASSPSGENYEQYF.

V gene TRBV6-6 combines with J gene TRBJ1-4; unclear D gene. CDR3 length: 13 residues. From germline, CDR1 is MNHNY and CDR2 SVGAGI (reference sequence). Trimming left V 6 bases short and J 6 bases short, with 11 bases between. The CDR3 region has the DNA TGTGCCAGCAGGCCGGAAGAGGATGAAAAACTGTTTTTT. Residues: CASRPEEDEKLFF.

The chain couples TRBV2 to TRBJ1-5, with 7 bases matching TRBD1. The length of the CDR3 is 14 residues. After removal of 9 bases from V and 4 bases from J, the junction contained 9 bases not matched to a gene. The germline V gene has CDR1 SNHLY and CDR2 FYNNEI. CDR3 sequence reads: CASNRGATNQPQHF. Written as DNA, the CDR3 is TGTGCCAGTAACAGGGGTGCTACGAATCAGCCCCAGCATTTT.

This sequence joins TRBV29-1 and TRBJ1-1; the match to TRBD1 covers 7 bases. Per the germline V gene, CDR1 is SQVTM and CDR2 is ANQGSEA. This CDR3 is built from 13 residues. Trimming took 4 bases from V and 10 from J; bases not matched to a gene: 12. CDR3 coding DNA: TGCAGCGTTGGGAGTCAGGGGGTAGGTCGAGCTTTCTTT. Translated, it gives CSVGSQGVGRAFF.